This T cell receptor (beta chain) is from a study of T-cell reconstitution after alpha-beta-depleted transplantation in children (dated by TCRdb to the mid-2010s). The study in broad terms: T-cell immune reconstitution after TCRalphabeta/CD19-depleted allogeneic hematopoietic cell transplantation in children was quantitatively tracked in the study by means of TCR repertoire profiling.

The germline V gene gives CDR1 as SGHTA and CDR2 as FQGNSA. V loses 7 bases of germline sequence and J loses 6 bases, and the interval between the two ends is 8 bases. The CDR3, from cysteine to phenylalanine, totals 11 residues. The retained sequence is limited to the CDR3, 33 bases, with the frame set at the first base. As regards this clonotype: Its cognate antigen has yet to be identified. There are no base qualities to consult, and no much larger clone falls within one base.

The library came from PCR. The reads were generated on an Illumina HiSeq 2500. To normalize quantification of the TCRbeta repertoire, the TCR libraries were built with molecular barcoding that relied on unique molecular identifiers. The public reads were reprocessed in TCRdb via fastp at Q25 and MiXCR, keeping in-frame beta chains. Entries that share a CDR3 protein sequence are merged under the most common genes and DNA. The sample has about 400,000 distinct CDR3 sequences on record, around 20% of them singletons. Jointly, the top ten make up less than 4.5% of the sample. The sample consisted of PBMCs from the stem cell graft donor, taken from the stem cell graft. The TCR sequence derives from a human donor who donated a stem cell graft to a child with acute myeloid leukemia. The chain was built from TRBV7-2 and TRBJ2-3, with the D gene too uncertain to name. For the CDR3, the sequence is CASTLLDTQYF. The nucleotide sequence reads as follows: TGTGCCAGCACACTCTTGGATACGCAGTATTTT.